This is a list of T cell receptor beta chains from one sample in a study of vaccination effects on CD4 cells after COVID-19. The table came from immunoSEQ multiplex PCR; TCRdb's copy has only in-frame clones and leaves some out. The sample shows about 35,000 clones, approximately 67% of them seen only once. These receptors' antigens are unknown. Specimen: CD4+ T cells from PBMCs cultured without peptide, collected before COVID-19 vaccination. These receptors were taken from a human donor who received a COVID-19 vaccine. Both conserved end residues are trimmed from each CDR3. Size tells how often a clone was seen (once, few, many) or the class of an expanded clone, and some rows leave it out.

j_gene,abundance,v_gene,CDR3aa
TRBJ1-6,once,TRBV12-3/TRBV12-4,ASSRDRGAPLH
TRBJ2-3,-,TRBV7-6,ASSLAGGLADTQY
TRBJ1-4,-,TRBV5-6,ASSSLRQGEREKLF
TRBJ2-5,-,TRBV25-1,ASSEFSGSSGTQY
TRBJ1-1,-,TRBV27,ASRIRTGGTEAF
TRBJ1-1,-,TRBV4-1,ASSTPGQGRTEAF
TRBJ2-5,few,TRBV6-5,ASGIRAFPKETQY
TRBJ1-3,-,TRBV18,ASSHLQGAGNTIY
TRBJ1-3,-,TRBV30,AWSAIQGRNTIY
TRBJ1-1,-,TRBV7-9,ASSDGSAALPAF
TRBJ2-3,-,TRBV6-4,ASSGTSGGADTQY
TRBJ2-3,-,TRBV5-4,ASSLLDTQY
TRBJ2-1,-,TRBV5-8,ASSLGDSPRQNEQF
TRBJ2-3,-,TRBV24-1,ATSDRQRGGSTQY
TRBJ1-1,few,TRBV19,ASSPWGTYTEAF
TRBJ2-7,-,TRBV28,ASRLRDYSYEQY
TRBJ1-6,-,TRBV6-5,ASSSSGTANSPLH
TRBJ2-3,-,TRBV18,ASSLLSSSGTDTQY
TRBJ1-6,few,TRBV6-2/TRBV6-3,ASSYSNLRYNSPLH
TRBJ2-1,-,TRBV11-2,ASSPGQASYNEQF
TRBJ1-2,-,TRBV2,ASARQGGGGYT
TRBJ1-3,-,TRBV12-3/TRBV12-4,ASSLLGLHTIY
TRBJ2-1,few,TRBV7-2,ASSPVGADEQF
TRBJ1-5,few,TRBV11-2,ATAKGGTGQPQH
TRBJ2-3,-,TRBV27,ASLQRGNTDTQY
TRBJ1-2,once,TRBV11-3,ASSRDRGNGYT
TRBJ2-5,few,TRBV9,ASSVGTVRETQY
TRBJ2-1,once,TRBV27,ASSFSPGYSYNEQF
TRBJ2-7,few,TRBV6-5,ASSLPQGGEQY
TRBJ2-3,-,TRBV6-4,ASSLGDDTDTQY
TRBJ2-7,-,TRBV6-5,ASRTRRSYEQY
TRBJ2-2,-,TRBV5-1,ASSPSPVNTGELF
TRBJ2-1,-,TRBV7-2,ASSSFRTLNNEQF
TRBJ2-1,-,TRBV19,ASSISTVYNEQF
TRBJ1-2,few,TRBV30,AWSVWEQGYGYT
TRBJ2-5,-,TRBV14,ASSLGGTVQEPQY
TRBJ2-1,-,TRBV29-1,SVLGAATYNEQF